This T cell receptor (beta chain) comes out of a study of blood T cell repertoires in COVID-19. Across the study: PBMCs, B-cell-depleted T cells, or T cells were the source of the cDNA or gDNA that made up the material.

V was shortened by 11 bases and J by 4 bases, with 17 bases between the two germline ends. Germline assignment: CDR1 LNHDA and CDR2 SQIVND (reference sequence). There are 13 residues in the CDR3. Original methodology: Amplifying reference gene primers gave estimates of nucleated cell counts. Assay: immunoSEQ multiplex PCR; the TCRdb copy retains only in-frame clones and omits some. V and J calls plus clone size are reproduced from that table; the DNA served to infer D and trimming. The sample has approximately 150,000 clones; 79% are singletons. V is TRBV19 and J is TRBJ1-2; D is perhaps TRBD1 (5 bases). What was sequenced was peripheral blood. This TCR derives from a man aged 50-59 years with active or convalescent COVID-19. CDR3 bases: TGTGCCTCGCTGGGGGGGGGTGGCTATGGCTACACCTTC. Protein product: CASLGGGGYGYTF. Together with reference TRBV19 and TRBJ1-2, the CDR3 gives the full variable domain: DGGITQSPKYLFRKEGQNVTLSCEQNLNHDAMYWYRQDPGQGLRLIYYSQIVNDFQKGDIAEGYSVSREKKESFPLTVTSAQKNPTAFYLCASLGGGGYGYTFGSGTRLTVV.